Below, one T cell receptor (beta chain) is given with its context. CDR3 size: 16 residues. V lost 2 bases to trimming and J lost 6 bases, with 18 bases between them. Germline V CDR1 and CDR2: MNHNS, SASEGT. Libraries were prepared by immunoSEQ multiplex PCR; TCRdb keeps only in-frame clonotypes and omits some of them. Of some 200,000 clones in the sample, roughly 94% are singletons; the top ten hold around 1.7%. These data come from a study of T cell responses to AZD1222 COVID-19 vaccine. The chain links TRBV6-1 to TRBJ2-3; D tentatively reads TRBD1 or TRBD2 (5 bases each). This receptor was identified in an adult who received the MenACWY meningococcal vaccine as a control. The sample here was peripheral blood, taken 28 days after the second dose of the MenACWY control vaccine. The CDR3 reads CASSESWGTTWDTQYF. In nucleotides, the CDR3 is TGTGCCAGCAGTGAAAGTTGGGGGACGACTTGGGATACGCAGTATTTT.